This T cell receptor beta chain was recovered during a study of technical replicates of blood from a few donors. This clone has only a few counts. CDR1 MDHEN and CDR2 SYDVKM come from the germline V gene. The germline V and J ends were trimmed by 6 bases and 4 bases, with 16 bases remaining between them. The CDR3 extends over 14 amino acids. Measured with immunoSEQ multiplex PCR; TCRdb has only the in-frame clones, and not every one. The data show more than 90,000 clones, approximately 96% seen once. The sequenced sample consisted of T cells isolated from PBMCs. This clonotype was obtained from a human donor in good health. The gene calls are TRBV28 and TRBJ2-7, with D possibly TRBD1 on 6 matching bases. DNA of the CDR3: TGTGCCAGCAGGACCGGGGACACTACATACGAGCAGTACTTC. It specifies CASRTGDTTYEQYF.